Listed here are 25 T cell receptor beta chains from one sample, sequenced in a study of cytomegalovirus exposure and HLA in healthy donors. Assay used: immunoSEQ multiplex PCR; TCRdb lists only in-frame clones, some missing. This sample has around 130,000 clones, with almost 90% found just once. Material for sequencing was PBMCs. The receptors stem from a man aged 30-40 years in good health and CMV-seronegative.

This chain joins TRBV7-7 and TRBJ2-2, with TRBD1 identical over 9 bases. Germline V gene sequence: CDR1 SSHAT, CDR2 FNYEAQ (reference sequence). Losses at the gene ends were 4 bases for V and 7 bases for J; bases not matched to a gene: 7. The CDR3 has 15 residues. In DNA form, the CDR3 reads TGTGCCAGCAGCTCTGGACAGGGGCGCAGCGGGGAGCTGTTTTTT. It yields the protein CASSSGQGRSGELFF.

This chain connects TRBV21-1 to TRBJ1-2. TRBV21-1 is listed as a pseudogene. CDR3 length: 16 amino acids. For the CDR3, the DNA is TGTGCCAGCAGCCCCACGACGGGGGGGTATAACTATGGCTACACCTTC. Translated, it gives CASSPTTGGYNYGYTF.

J is TRBJ2-6 and V is TRBV5-1, with 7 bases aligning to TRBD1. Germline values: CDR1 SGHRS, CDR2 YFSETQ. J lost 0 bases, V lost 4 bases, and 16 bases had no gene match. The CDR3 consists of 20 residues. The CDR3 is CASSTGMGQTRFSGANVLTF. The CDR3 nucleotides are TGCGCCAGCAGCACCGGTATGGGACAGACACGATTCTCTGGGGCCAACGTCCTGACTTTC.

The J gene is TRBJ1-1, the V gene TRBV29-1; D is unclear. This CDR3 is 15 amino acids long. The V gene's germline CDR1 is SQVTM and CDR2 ANQGSEA. The V end lost 6 bases, the J end lost 5 bases, and 22 bases lay between the germline ends. As DNA, the CDR3 is TGCAGCGTCGTTCTGAACCTGGTTGGAGGAACTGAAGCTTTCTTT. It yields the protein CSVVLNLVGGTEAFF.

The J gene is TRBJ2-7, the V gene TRBV6-6; 8 bases are shared with TRBD1. The CDR3 contains 15 residues. Germline-derived CDR1 and CDR2 are MNHNY and SVGAGI (reference sequence). V dropped 1 base and J dropped 6; count of bases not matched to a gene: 8. This chain's CDR3 is CASSYWGTGVGEQYF. CDR3 DNA sequence: TGTGCCAGCAGTTACTGGGGGACAGGTGTTGGCGAGCAGTACTTC.

This clone was observed a single time. The CDR3 reads CASSNSPLLGGTQYF. The CDR3 DNA sequence: TGTGCCAGTAGTAACAGTCCCTTGCTCGGTGGTACGCAGTATTTT. V is TRBV19 and J is TRBJ2-3, with unresolved D. The CDR3 totals 15 residues. Trimming cost V 4 bases and J 8 bases, with 19 bases left between them. Germline loops: CDR1 LNHDA, CDR2 SQIVND (reference sequence).

The chain has TRBV6-6 and TRBJ2-7; 9 bases align to TRBD1. The CDR3 consists of 16 residues. The V and J ends lost 0 bases and 0 bases, in that order; junction bases with no gene match: 3. The germline V gene has CDR1 MNHNY and CDR2 SVGAGI (reference sequence). The CDR3 bases are TGTGCCAGCAGTTACTCGGGACAGGGTTCCTCCTACGAGCAGTACTTC. It encodes CASSYSGQGSSYEQYF.

V and J are TRBV13 and TRBJ2-1, with D possibly TRBD2 on 5 matching bases. V lost 4 bases and J lost 1, with 14 bases in between. The CDR3 loop spans 16 amino acids. Germline V gives CDR1 PRHDT, CDR2 FYEKMQ (reference sequence). The CDR3 loop is CASSSRLAPSYNEQFF. The CDR3 DNA reads TGTGCCAGCAGCTCCCGGCTAGCACCTTCCTACAATGAGCAGTTCTTC.

The rearrangement joins TRBV27 to TRBJ1-5; perhaps TRBD1 as D (5 bases). The V and J ends lost 7 bases and 0 bases respectively, with 16 bases between them. The CDR3 extends over 16 amino acids. CDR1 and CDR2 from the germline V gene are MNHEY and SMNVEV (reference sequence). This CDR3 reads CASTPLPGNSNQPQHF. CDR3 DNA: TGTGCCAGCACTCCCTTACCAGGGAATAGCAATCAGCCCCAGCATTTT.

The V call is TRBV7-9, the J call TRBJ1-1, with 8 positions matching TRBD1. Germline CDR1 reads SEHNR; CDR2 reads FQNEAQ (reference sequence). Trimming removed 4 bases from V and 7 bases from J; junction bases left unmatched: 5. The CDR3 loop spans 13 amino acids. The CDR3 bases are TGTGCCAGCAGCTCCTTGACAGGGGATGAAGCTTTCTTT. This translates into CASSSLTGDEAFF.

This rearrangement joins TRBV5-1 to TRBJ2-3; TRBD2 agrees at 8 bases. The CDR3 contains 15 residues. The germline CDR1 and CDR2 sequences are SGHRS and YFSETQ. After removal of 1 base from V and 5 bases from J, the junction contained 6 bases not matched to a gene. The chain's CDR3 is CASSLFGGRIDTQYF. The CDR3, as DNA: TGCGCCAGCAGCTTGTTTGGCGGGAGGATAGATACGCAGTATTTT.

This clone was seen only a few times. The V gene is TRBV7-9, the J gene TRBJ2-2; no definite D call. Germline CDR1 reads SEHNR; CDR2 reads FQNEAQ (reference sequence). Trimming removed 6 bases at V and 0 bases at J, with 8 bases between. The CDR3 loop spans 14 amino acids. CDR3 in amino acids: CASRVLANTGELFF. In DNA, the CDR3 is TGTGCCAGCAGGGTCCTAGCGAACACCGGGGAGCTGTTTTTT.

The chain combines TRBV6-5 with TRBJ1-6, with D unclear. CDR3 size: 15 residues. CDR1 and CDR2 from the germline V gene are MNHEY and SVGAGI. Trimming left V 2 bases short and J 9 bases short, with 14 bases between. CDR3 sequence (DNA): TGTGCCAGCAGTTACCGGTGGAGGGCGGGTTCACCCCTCCACTTT. Its protein is CASSYRWRAGSPLHF.

The V gene is TRBV6-1, the J gene TRBJ2-5; D may be TRBD1 (6 bases). V was clipped by 3 bases and J by 4 bases, with 12 bases between them. CDR1 MNHNS and CDR2 SASEGT come from the germline V gene. The CDR3 is 14 amino acids. In DNA form, the CDR3 reads TGTGCCAGCAGTGATTGGGGGCTGTCAGAGACCCAGTACTTC. Translating gives CASSDWGLSETQYF.

J is TRBJ2-7 and V is TRBV28; 8 bases map to TRBD2. This CDR3 has 15 residues. J lost 7 bases, V lost 4 bases, and 12 bases had no gene match. The germline CDR1 and CDR2 sequences are MDHEN and SYDVKM. The CDR3: CASSSPLAGGQEQYF. CDR3 DNA: TGTGCCAGCAGTTCCCCATTGGCGGGAGGTCAGGAGCAGTACTTC.

The genes are TRBV15 and TRBJ1-2, with TRBD1 matching over 7 bases. Germline-derived CDR1 and CDR2 are LNHNV and YYDKDF (reference sequence). This CDR3 comprises 16 residues. V gave up 5 bases and J gave up 0 bases; unmatched junction bases: 9. The CDR3 DNA reads as TGTGCCACCAGCCCCCCCGGACAGGCAGCTAACTATGGCTACACCTTC. Its translation: CATSPPGQAANYGYTF.

The V call is TRBV6-5, the J call TRBJ1-2; no reliable D call. Trimming cost V 5 bases and J 1 base, with 8 bases left between them. Germline CDR1 MNHEY, CDR2 SVGAGI. This CDR3 is 13 amino acids long. The CDR3 protein is CASSNSINYGYTF. The CDR3 DNA follows: TGTGCCAGCAGTAATAGCATTAACTATGGCTACACCTTC.

J is TRBJ2-7 and V is TRBV7-9; D is perhaps TRBD1 (5 bases). Germline V gives CDR1 SEHNR, CDR2 FQNEAQ (reference sequence). This CDR3 is 13 amino acids long. V was cut by 5 bases and J by 6 bases, with 14 bases left in between. CDR3 DNA sequence: TGTGCCAGCAGCCAAATCCCAGGGATCGAGCAGTACTTC. Encoded protein: CASSQIPGIEQYF.

This clone was detected a few times. V gene TRBV19 combines with J gene TRBJ2-5, with a weak D call TRBD2 (6 bases). V shed 3 bases and J shed 3 bases, with 8 bases lying between them. Germline V lookup: CDR1 LNHDA, CDR2 SQIVND (reference sequence). This CDR3 spans 13 amino acids. CDR3 nucleotide sequence: TGTGCCAGTAGTATGACGGGGGAAGAGACCCAGTACTTC. The encoded protein is CASSMTGEETQYF.

The CDR3 sequence: CAWSGRAGQDEQYF. The CDR3 nucleotides are TGTGCCTGGAGCGGCCGGGCGGGCCAGGACGAGCAGTACTTC. The rearrangement joins TRBV30 to TRBJ2-7; the D gene is possibly TRBD2 (5 bases). CDR3 length: 14 residues. Trimming removed 3 bases at V and 5 bases at J, with 17 bases between. CDR1 and CDR2 from the germline V gene are GTSNPN and SVGIG (reference sequence).

This clone is a singleton in its sample. V and J are TRBV5-1 and TRBJ2-1, with D maybe TRBD2 (6 bases). Trimming cost V 0 bases and J 3 bases, with 10 bases left between them. This CDR3 has 15 amino acids. Germline V gives CDR1 SGHRS, CDR2 YFSETQ. CDR3 sequence reads: CASSLVAEIYNEQFF. In DNA, the CDR3 is TGCGCCAGCAGCTTGGTAGCGGAGATCTACAATGAGCAGTTCTTC.

The chain couples TRBV6-1 to TRBJ2-7; D gene ambiguous. CDR1 and CDR2 (germline): MNHNS, SASEGT. CDR3 length equals 13 residues. The V end lost 6 bases, the J end lost 5 bases, and 14 bases lay between the germline ends. This CDR3 reads CASRQTTYNEQYF. The DNA for the CDR3 is TGTGCCAGCAGACAAACAACATATAACGAGCAGTACTTC.

The table lists this clone with a count of one. The chain joins TRBV6-6 to TRBJ2-7; possible D gene TRBD1, 6 bases. The CDR3 extends over 12 amino acids. V lost 6 bases to trimming and J lost 7 bases, with 13 bases between them. Germline CDR1 reads MNHNY; CDR2 reads SVGAGI (reference sequence). DNA for the CDR3: TGTGCCAGCAGCCGGACAGAGATTGAGCAGTACTTC. Translated, it gives CASSRTEIEQYF.

V gene TRBV30 combines with J gene TRBJ1-1; D gene ambiguous. Looked up from germline, CDR1 is GTSNPN and CDR2 is SVGIG (reference sequence). CDR3 length equals 10 residues. V dropped 2 bases and J dropped 8 bases, with 6 bases sitting between them. The CDR3 bases are TGTGCCTGGAGTTCGCGGGAAGCTTTCTTT. Translation: CAWSSREAFF. The entire variable domain, with the rest obtained from reference TRBV30 and TRBJ1-1, is as follows: SQTIHQWPATLVQPVGSPLSLECTVEGTSNPNLYWYRQAAGRGLQLLFYSVGIGQISSEVPQNLSASRPQDRQFILSSKKLLLSDSGFYLCAWSSREAFFGQGTRLTVV.

By share of the sample, this clone is medium-sized. The chain couples TRBV18 to TRBJ2-2, with D perhaps TRBD2 (6 bases). The CDR3 length is 17 residues. Trimming left V 6 bases short and J 0 bases short, with 17 bases between. CDR1 is KGHSH, CDR2 LQKENI, per germline. The CDR3 sequence: CASSPGAATANTGELFF. DNA of the CDR3: TGTGCCAGCTCGCCGGGAGCGGCGACCGCGAACACCGGGGAGCTGTTTTTT.